These 9 T cell receptor beta chains were sequenced from one sample in a study of control samples from healthy donors and cancer patients. Libraries were prepared by immunoSEQ multiplex PCR; TCRdb keeps only in-frame clonotypes and omits some of them. The sample yields some 130,000 clones, about 92% seen once. Sequences were obtained from blood. Every receptor here comes from a woman in her 50s in good health.

V and J are TRBV3-1 (or the pseudogene TRBV3-2) and TRBJ2-1; TRBD2 matches at 7 bases. Trimming at V came to 4 bases and at J to 5 bases, leaving 11 bases not matched to a gene. Germline CDR1 is LGHDT and CDR2 is YNNKEL (reference sequence). This CDR3 comprises 16 residues. The CDR3 here is CASSPRSTAGNNEQFF. CDR3 sequence (DNA): TGTGCCAGCAGCCCCCGATCCACAGCGGGAAACAATGAGCAGTTCTTC.

The chain is built from TRBV28 and TRBJ2-5; D ambiguous. This CDR3 is 12 amino acids long. CDR1 and CDR2 (germline): MDHEN, SYDVKM. V lost 2 bases to trimming and J lost 4 bases, with 5 bases between them. The CDR3 DNA follows: TGTGCCAGCAGTTTACGGCGAGAGACCCAGTACTTC. Translating it yields CASSLRRETQYF.

This chain links TRBV5-4 with TRBJ2-1; D unresolved. In germline, CDR1 is SGHNT, CDR2 YYREEE (reference sequence). The CDR3 spans 13 residues. Trimming pared 0 bases from V and 9 bases from J, leaving 10 bases between. The CDR3 spells CASSLVALGEQFF. As DNA, the CDR3 is TGTGCCAGCAGCTTGGTGGCGCTGGGTGAGCAGTTCTTC.

The V call is TRBV3-1 (or the pseudogene TRBV3-2), the J call TRBJ2-7; tentatively, D is TRBD2 (6 bases). The V end lost 1 base, the J end lost 6 bases, and 10 bases lay between the germline ends. The germline V gene encodes CDR1 LGHDT and CDR2 YNNKEL (reference sequence). CDR3 length equals 13 residues. As DNA, the CDR3 is TGTGCCAGCAGCCAAGTCCGGGGGAGCGAGCAGTACTTC. Translating it yields CASSQVRGSEQYF.

The V and J genes are TRBV2 and TRBJ2-7, with TRBD1 matching over 8 bases. The CDR3 has 13 amino acids. Germline loops: CDR1 SNHLY, CDR2 FYNNEI. The junction had 2 bases not matched to a gene; V was cut back by 6 bases and J by 1 base. CDR3 sequence (DNA): TGTGCCAGCAGGGGGACAGGATCCTACGAGCAGTACTTC. Protein: CASRGTGSYEQYF.

The chain carries TRBV6-6 and TRBJ1-2; no definite D call. This CDR3 region has 14 residues. Germline CDR1 MNHNY, CDR2 SVGAGI (reference sequence). V was shortened by 0 bases and J by 7 bases, with 12 bases between the two germline ends. CDR3 residues: CASSYSTPLGGYTF. The CDR3 DNA is TGTGCCAGCAGTTACTCGACGCCGCTCGGTGGCTACACCTTC.

The chain carries TRBV19 and TRBJ1-6; 7 nucleotides agree with TRBD1. Trimming cost V 5 bases and J 9 bases; bases outside gene matches: 4. The CDR3 extends over 13 amino acids. Germline loops: CDR1 LNHDA, CDR2 SQIVND (reference sequence). Here the CDR3 reads CASSWDRFSPLHF. The CDR3, as DNA: TGTGCCAGTAGTTGGGACAGATTTTCACCCCTCCACTTT.

The chain recombines TRBV29-1 with TRBJ2-5; tentatively, D is TRBD1 or TRBD2 (7 bases each). Germline CDR1 and CDR2: SQVTM and ANQGSEA. The CDR3 runs to 15 residues. The V gene lost 4 bases and the J gene lost 5 bases, with 20 bases spanning the gap. Here the CDR3 DNA reads TGCAGCGTTGTCTCAATCAGGGGGGGTTTGGAGACCCAGTACTTC. Protein product: CSVVSIRGGLETQYF.

The chain links TRBV12-3 or TRBV12-4 to TRBJ1-1; D may be TRBD1 (5 bases). This CDR3 comprises 13 residues. V lost 5 bases and J lost 8, with 15 bases in between. The CDR3 loop is CASSPGTGREAFF. The CDR3 coding sequence is TGTGCCAGCAGTCCGGGGACGGGACGAGAAGCTTTCTTT.